The next 2 T cell receptor beta chains were all read from a single sample in a study of regulatory T cells in long-lasting Graves disease. In building TCR beta libraries, iRepertoire HTBI primers were used together with Arm-PCR of CDR3 regions. TCRdb recomputed calls from the multiplex PCR reads with MiXCR, one row per CDR3 protein. The sample includes 450,000 or so distinct CDR3 sequences, under 25% of them seen just once. Time point here: persistent/refractory GD, antithyroid drugs over 5 years with positive TRAb. From RNA extracted from PBMCs, the TCR library was made. Sequenced here: peripheral blood mononuclear cells (PBMCs), sampled when the disease was refractory, from a patient treated with antithyroid drugs. These receptor sequences come from a female donor with Graves disease.

This chain connects TRBV6-1 to TRBJ2-3; 10 bases are shared with TRBD1. CDR1 is MNHNS, CDR2 SASEGT, per germline. This CDR3 spans 16 amino acids. Trimming removed 5 bases from V and 2 bases from J; junction bases left unmatched: 7. CDR3 residues: CASSPWDRGLTDTQYF. The CDR3 DNA reads as TGTGCCAGCAGTCCTTGGGACAGGGGCCTCACAGATACGCAGTATTTT.

This clonotype occurred many times. The chain joins TRBV6-1 to TRBJ1-5; 7 bases line up with TRBD1. The V segment lost 8 bases and the J segment 3 bases; nucleotides outside the gene matches: 10. The CDR3 is 15 residues long. Germline V gene lookup returns CDR1 MNHNS and CDR2 SASEGT. The CDR3 reads CASGSIGQVNQPQHF. The CDR3 bases are TGTGCCAGCGGGTCAATTGGACAGGTCAATCAGCCCCAGCATTTT.